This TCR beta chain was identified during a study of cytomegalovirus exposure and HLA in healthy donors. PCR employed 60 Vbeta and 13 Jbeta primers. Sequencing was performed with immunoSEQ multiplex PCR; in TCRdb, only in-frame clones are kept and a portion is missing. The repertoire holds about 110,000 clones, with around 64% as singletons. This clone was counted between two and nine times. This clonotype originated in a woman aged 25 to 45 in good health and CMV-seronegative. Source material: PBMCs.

CDR3 loop: CASSLYSLDFSYEQYF. CDR3 coding DNA: TGTGCCAGCAGTTTATATTCACTAGATTTCTCCTACGAGCAGTACTTC. The chain combines TRBV28 with TRBJ2-7; D is possibly TRBD2 (5 bases). The CDR3 runs 16 residues. V was trimmed by 1 base and J by 0 bases, leaving 13 bases between them. In germline, CDR1 is MDHEN, CDR2 SYDVKM.